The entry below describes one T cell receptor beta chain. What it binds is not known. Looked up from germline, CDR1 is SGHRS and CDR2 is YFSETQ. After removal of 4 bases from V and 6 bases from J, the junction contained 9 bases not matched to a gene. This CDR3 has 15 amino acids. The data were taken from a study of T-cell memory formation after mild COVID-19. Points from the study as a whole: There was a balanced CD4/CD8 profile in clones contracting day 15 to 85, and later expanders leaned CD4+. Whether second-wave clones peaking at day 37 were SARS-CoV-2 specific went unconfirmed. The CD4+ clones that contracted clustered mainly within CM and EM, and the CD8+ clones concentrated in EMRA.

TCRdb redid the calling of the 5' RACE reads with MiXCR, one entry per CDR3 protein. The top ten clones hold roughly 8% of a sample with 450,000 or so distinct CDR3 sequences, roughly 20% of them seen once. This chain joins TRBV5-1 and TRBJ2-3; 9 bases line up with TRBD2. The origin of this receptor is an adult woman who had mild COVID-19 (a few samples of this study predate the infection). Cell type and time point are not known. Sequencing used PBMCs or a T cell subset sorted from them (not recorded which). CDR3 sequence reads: CASSPGLAAGDTQYF. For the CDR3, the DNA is TGCGCCAGCAGCCCGGGACTAGCTGCAGGTGATACGCAGTATTTT.